One TCR beta chain is described in this entry. This record comes from a study of CD8 T cells in Susac syndrome. Reverse transcription used roughly 0.5 to 1 ug RNA and random hexamers. MiXCR, run by TCRdb on the immunoSEQ multiplex PCR reads, gives a single entry per CDR3 protein. Here the sample spans approximately 180,000 distinct CDR3 sequences, around 94% being singletons. The CDR3 has 20 residues. Germline V gene lookup returns CDR1 DFQATT and CDR2 SNEGSKA (reference sequence). Trimming removed 4 bases at V and 0 bases at J, with 29 bases between. The sequenced sample consisted of CD4+ T cells from PBMCs. This clonotype originated in a human donor with Susac syndrome. This chain joins TRBV20-1 and TRBJ2-3; a weak D match, TRBD2 (6 bases). The CDR3 nucleotides read TGCAGTGCTACCGGACTAAAGGAAACTAGCCGGGGTCTTAGCACAGATACGCAGTATTTT. This sequence encodes CSATGLKETSRGLSTDTQYF.